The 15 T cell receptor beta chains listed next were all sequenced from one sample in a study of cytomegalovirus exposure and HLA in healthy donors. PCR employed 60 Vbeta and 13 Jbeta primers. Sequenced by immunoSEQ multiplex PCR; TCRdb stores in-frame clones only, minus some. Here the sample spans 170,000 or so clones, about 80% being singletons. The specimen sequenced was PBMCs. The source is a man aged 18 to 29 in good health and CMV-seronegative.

CDR3 DNA: TGCGCCAGCAGCTTGGTGACAGGGGACACCGGGGAGCTGTTTTTT. As protein: CASSLVTGDTGELFF. V usage is TRBV5-1 and J usage is TRBJ2-2; 8 bases are shared with TRBD1. The CDR3 sequence is 15 residues long. Germline lookup yields CDR1 SGHRS and CDR2 YFSETQ. The V and J ends lost 0 bases and 3 bases, in that order; junction bases with no gene match: 1.

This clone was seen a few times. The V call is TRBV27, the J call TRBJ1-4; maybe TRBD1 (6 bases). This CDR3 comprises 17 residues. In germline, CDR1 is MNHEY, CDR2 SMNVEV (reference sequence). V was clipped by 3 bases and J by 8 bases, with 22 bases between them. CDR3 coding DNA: TGTGCCAGCAGTTTCAGTTCCACCCAGGGGTTAGGCGAAAAACTGTTTTTT. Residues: CASSFSSTQGLGEKLFF.

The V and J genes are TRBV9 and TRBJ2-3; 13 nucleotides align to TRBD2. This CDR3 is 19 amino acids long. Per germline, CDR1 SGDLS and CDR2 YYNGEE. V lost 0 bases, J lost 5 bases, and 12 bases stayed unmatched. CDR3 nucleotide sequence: TGTGCCAGCAGCGTAGAAAGGACCGGGACTAGCGGGGTTGAAGATACGCAGTATTTT. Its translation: CASSVERTGTSGVEDTQYF.

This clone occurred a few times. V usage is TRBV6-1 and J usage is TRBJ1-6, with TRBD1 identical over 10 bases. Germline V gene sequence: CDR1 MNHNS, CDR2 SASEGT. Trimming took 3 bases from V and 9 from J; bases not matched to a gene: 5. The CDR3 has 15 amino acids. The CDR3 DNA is TGTGCCAGCAGTGAGACAGGGGGCAAGGGTTCACCCCTCCACTTT. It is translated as CASSETGGKGSPLHF.

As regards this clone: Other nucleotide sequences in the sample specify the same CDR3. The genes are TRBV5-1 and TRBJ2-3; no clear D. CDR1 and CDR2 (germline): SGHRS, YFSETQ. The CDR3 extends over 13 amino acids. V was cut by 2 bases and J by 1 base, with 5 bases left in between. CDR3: CASSLSGTDTQYF. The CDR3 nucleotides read TGCGCCAGCAGCTTATCAGGCACAGATACGCAGTATTTT. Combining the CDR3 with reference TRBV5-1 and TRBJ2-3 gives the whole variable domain KAGVTQTPRYLIKTRGQQVTLSCSPISGHRSVSWYQQTPGQGLQFLFEYFSETQRNKGNFPGRFSGRQFSNSRSEMNVSTLELGDSALYLCASSLSGTDTQYFGPGTRLTVL.

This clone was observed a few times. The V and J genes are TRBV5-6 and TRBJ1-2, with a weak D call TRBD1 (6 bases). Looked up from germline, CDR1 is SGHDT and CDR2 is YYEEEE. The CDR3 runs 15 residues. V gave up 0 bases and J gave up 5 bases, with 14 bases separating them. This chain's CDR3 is CASSLGTGTRYGYTF. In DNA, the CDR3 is TGTGCCAGCAGCTTGGGTACAGGGACCAGGTATGGCTACACCTTC.

DNA of the CDR3: TGTGCCAGCAGCCAAGGGGGTTTAGCGGGGGGGGAGACCCAGTACTTC. Translation gives CASSQGGLAGGETQYF. V usage is TRBV4-2 and J usage is TRBJ2-5, with 11 bases lining up with TRBD2. Germline CDR1 and CDR2: LGHNA and YNFKEQ. CDR3 length: 16 amino acids. The ends lost 1 base at V and 5 bases at J; junction bases unmatched: 6.

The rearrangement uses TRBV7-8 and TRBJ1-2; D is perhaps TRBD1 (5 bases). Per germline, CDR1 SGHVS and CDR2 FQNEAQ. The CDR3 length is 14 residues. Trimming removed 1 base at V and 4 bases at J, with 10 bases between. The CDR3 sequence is CASSLDQGSYGYTF. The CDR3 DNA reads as TGTGCCAGCAGCTTAGATCAGGGAAGCTATGGCTACACCTTC.

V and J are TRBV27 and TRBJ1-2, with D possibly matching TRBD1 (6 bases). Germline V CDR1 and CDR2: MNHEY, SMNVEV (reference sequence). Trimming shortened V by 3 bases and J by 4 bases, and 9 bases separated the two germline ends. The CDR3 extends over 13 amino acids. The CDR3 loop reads CASSFTGLYGYTF. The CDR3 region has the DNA TGTGCCAGCAGTTTCACAGGGCTCTATGGCTACACCTTC.

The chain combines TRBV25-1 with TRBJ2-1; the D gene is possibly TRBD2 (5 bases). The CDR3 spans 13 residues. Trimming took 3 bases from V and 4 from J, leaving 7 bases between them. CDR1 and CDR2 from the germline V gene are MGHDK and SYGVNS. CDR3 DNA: TGTGCCAGCAGTGACCCGGGATACAATGAGCAGTTCTTC. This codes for CASSDPGYNEQFF.

The CDR3 spells CASRRETQYF. The CDR3 coding sequence is TGTGCCAGCAGGCGGGAGACCCAGTACTTC. The chain is built from TRBV28 and TRBJ2-5; D is uncertain. The V and J ends lost 6 bases and 5 bases respectively, with 4 bases between them. CDR3 size: 10 residues. Germline V lookup: CDR1 MDHEN, CDR2 SYDVKM.

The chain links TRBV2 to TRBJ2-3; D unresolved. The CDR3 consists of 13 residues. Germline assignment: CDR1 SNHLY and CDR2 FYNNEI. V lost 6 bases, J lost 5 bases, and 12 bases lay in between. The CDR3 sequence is CASSPRGRDTQYF. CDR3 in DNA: TGTGCCAGCAGCCCGAGAGGTAGAGATACGCAGTATTTT.

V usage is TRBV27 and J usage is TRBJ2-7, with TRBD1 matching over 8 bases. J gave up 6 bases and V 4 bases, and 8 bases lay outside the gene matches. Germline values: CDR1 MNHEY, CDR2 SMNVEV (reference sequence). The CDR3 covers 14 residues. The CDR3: CASSWTGINSEQYF. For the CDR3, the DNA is TGTGCCAGCAGTTGGACAGGGATCAACAGCGAGCAGTACTTC.

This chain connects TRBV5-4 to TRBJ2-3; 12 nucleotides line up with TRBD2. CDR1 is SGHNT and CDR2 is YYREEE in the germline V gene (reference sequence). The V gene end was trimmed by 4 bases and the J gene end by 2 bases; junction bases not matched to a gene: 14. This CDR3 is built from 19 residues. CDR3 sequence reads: CASSGAGTSGSLLTDTQYF. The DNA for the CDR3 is TGTGCCAGCAGCGGCGCCGGGACTAGCGGGTCCCTTCTCACAGATACGCAGTATTTT.

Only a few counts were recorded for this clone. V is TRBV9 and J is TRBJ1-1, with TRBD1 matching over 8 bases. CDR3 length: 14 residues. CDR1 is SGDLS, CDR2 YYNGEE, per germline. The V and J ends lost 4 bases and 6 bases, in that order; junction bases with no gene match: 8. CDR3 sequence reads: CASSPSGGLAEAFF. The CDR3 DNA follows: TGTGCCAGCAGCCCATCAGGGGGCTTGGCTGAAGCTTTCTTT. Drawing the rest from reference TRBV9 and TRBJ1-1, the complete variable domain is DSGVTQTPKHLITATGQRVTLRCSPRSGDLSVYWYQQSLDQGLQFLIQYYNGEERAKGNILERFSAQQFPDLHSELNLSSLELGDSALYFCASSPSGGLAEAFFGQGTRLTVV.